This T cell receptor (beta chain) is drawn from a study of tissue T cells after allogeneic stem cell transplantation. Findings and caveats of the study: Across patients, clones rarely overlapped, yet motif clusters were shared tissue-specifically. In patients and mice, blood and spleen missed much of tissue repertoire. The study did not identify alloreactive or antigen-specific tissue TCRs, and some clones might be persisting host cells.

The table came from immunoSEQ multiplex PCR; TCRdb's copy has only in-frame clones and leaves some out. This table has roughly 25,000 clones, about 70% appearing once. From germline, CDR1 is LGHDT and CDR2 YNNKEL (reference sequence). The CDR3 is made up of 14 amino acids. V lost 2 bases and J lost 5, with 12 bases in between. About this clone: The antigen remains unidentified.

This clonotype was obtained from a female donor of 60 years or more with lung cancer. V is TRBV3-1 (or the pseudogene TRBV3-2) and J is TRBJ2-5; tentative D call: TRBD2 (7 bases). Sequenced here: tissue from the ileum, sampled at autopsy. CDR3 region: CASSQRGGRETQYF. DNA of the CDR3: TGTGCCAGCAGCCAAAGGGGGGGCAGGGAGACCCAGTACTTC.